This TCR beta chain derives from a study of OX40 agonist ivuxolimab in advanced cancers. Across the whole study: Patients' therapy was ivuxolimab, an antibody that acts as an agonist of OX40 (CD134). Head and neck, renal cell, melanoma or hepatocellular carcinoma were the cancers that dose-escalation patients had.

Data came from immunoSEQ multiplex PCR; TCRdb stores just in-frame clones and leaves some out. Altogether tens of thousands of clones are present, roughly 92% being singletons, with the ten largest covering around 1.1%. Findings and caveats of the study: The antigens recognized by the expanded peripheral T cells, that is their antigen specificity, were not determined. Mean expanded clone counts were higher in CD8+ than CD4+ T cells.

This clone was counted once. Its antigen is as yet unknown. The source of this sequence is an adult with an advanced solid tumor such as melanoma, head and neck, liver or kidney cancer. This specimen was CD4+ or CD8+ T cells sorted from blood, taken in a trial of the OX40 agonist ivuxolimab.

DNA for the CDR3: TGTGCCAGCAGTTATTCGGGGGCTAACACTGAAGCTTTCTTT. Translated: CASSYSGANTEAFF. The rearrangement joins TRBV6-6 to TRBJ1-1; D possibly corresponds to TRBD1 (6 bases). The V gene lost 3 bases and the J gene lost 2 bases, with 10 bases spanning the gap. The CDR3 is 14 residues long. CDR1 MNHNY and CDR2 SVGAGI come from the germline V gene (reference sequence).